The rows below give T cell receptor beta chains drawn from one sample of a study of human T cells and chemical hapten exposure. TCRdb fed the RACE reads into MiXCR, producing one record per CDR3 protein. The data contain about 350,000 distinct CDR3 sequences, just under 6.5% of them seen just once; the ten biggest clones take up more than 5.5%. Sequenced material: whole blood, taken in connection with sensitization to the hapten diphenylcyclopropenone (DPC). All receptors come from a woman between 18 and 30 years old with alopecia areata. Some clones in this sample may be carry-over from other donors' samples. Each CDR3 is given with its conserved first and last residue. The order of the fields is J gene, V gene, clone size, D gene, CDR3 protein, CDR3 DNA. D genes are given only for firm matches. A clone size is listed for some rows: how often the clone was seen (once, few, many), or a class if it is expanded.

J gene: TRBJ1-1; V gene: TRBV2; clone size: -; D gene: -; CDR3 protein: CASIGGAASAFF; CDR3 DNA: TGTGCCAGCATAGGGGGGGCTGCTTCAGCTTTCTTT
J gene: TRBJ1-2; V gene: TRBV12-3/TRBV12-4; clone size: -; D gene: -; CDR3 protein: CASSLPGSSLGYTF; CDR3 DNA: TGTGCCAGCAGTTTACCGGGCTCTTCCCTTGGCTACACCTTC
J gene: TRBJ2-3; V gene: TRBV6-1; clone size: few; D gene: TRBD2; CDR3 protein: CASKPGLAGGPRINTQYF; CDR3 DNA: TGTGCCAGCAAACCGGGACTAGCGGGGGGGCCGCGGATAAATACGCAGTATTTT
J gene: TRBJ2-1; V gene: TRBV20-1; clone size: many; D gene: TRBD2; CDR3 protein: CSAALIAGGPSGNEQFF; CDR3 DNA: TGCAGTGCTGCCCTAATAGCGGGGGGGCCGAGTGGCAATGAGCAGTTCTTC
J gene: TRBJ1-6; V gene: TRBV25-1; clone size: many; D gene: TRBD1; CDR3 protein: CASRDPGQAGNSPLHF; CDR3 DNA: TGTGCCAGCAGAGACCCGGGACAGGCGGGCAATTCACCCCTCCACTTT
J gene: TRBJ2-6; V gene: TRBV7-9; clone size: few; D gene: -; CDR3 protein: CASGGTGANVLTF; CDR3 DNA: TGTGCCAGCGGGGGAACTGGGGCCAACGTCCTGACTTTC
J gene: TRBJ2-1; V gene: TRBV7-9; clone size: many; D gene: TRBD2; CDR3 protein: CASSLELAGRSF; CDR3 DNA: TGTGCCAGCAGCTTAGAACTAGCGGGTAGGAGCTTC
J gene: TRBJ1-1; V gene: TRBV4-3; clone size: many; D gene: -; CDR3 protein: CASSMTRDTEAFF; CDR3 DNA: TGCGCCAGCAGCATGACAAGGGACACTGAAGCTTTCTTT
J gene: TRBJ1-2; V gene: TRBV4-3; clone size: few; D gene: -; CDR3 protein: CASSQDRTGYDYGYTF; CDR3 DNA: TGCGCCAGCAGCCAAGATCGTACAGGGTATGACTATGGCTACACCTTC
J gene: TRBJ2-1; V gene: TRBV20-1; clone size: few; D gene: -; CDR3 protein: CSAEKGGASYNEQFF; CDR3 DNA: TGCAGTGCAGAGAAGGGGGGGGCATCCTACAATGAGCAGTTCTTC